This T cell receptor (beta chain) was sequenced in a study of T-cell memory formation after mild COVID-19. Study details: Across donors, TCR clusters were largely donor specific.

Germline V gene data show CDR1 as MNHEY and CDR2 as SVGAGI. V lost 0 bases to trimming and J lost 5 bases, with 13 bases between them. The CDR3 totals 15 residues. TCRdb reanalysed the 5' RACE reads using MiXCR and keeps one entry per CDR3 protein. The sample lists 470,000 or so distinct CDR3 sequences, 15% to 20% occurring once. This clonotype was observed a single time. The sequencing sample was made of PBMCs or a T cell subset sorted from them (not recorded which). This sequence was found in a man between 18 and 35 years old who had mild COVID-19 (a few samples of this study predate the infection). Cell type and time point are not known. This chain links TRBV6-5 with TRBJ1-1, with D possibly matching TRBD1 (5 bases). The CDR3 protein is CASSYSWQGQTEAFF. Here the CDR3 DNA reads TGTGCCAGCAGTTACTCGTGGCAGGGTCAAACTGAAGCTTTCTTT.